The TCR beta chain under discussion was sequenced for a study of OX40 agonist ivuxolimab in advanced cancers. Study-wide results and limits: Expanded peripheral T-cell antigen specificity went undetermined. In general, CD8+ T cells held more expanded clones than CD4+ did, on average.

On this clone itself: Its cognate antigen is unknown.

The data were produced by immunoSEQ multiplex PCR, yet TCRdb's version contains in-frame clones alone and is incomplete. Among tens of thousands of clones, around 84% were seen once, and the ten largest hold around 1.1%. Autoimmune disease history or systemic immunosuppression was exclusionary. Blood sampling was done at baseline, cycle 4 day 1, and cycle 7 day 1. The source material was CD4+ or CD8+ T cells sorted from blood, sampled in a trial of the OX40 agonist ivuxolimab. This TCR came from an adult with an advanced solid tumor such as melanoma, head and neck, liver or kidney cancer.

Written as DNA, the CDR3 is TGTGCCAGCAGCGCGGGACAGGGCACGGGAGAGCAGTACTTC. It translates to CASSAGQGTGEQYF. The genes are TRBV7-2 and TRBJ2-7, with TRBD1 identical over 9 bases. The CDR3 extends over 14 amino acids. Germline CDR1 reads SGHTA; CDR2 reads FQGNSA. With 5 bases clipped from V and 7 bases from J, the junction kept 9 bases outside the gene matches. Filled out from reference TRBV7-2 and TRBJ2-7, the complete variable domain reads GAGVSQSPSNKVTEKGKDVELRCDPISGHTALYWYRQSLGQGLEFLIYFQGNSAPDKSGLPSDRFSAERTGGSVSTLTIQRTQQEDSAVYLCASSAGQGTGEQYFGPGTRLTVT.